This T cell receptor beta chain came from a study of shared clonotypes between healthy human individuals. Study results and limitations: Only blood was sampled; tissue repertoires likely differ.

Concerning this clone: The antigen remains undetermined.

The method was immunoSEQ multiplex PCR; TCRdb's version includes in-frame clones alone and lacks a portion of them. The profile shows hundreds of thousands of clones, around 81% of them singletons. Germline CDR1 LNHDA, CDR2 SQIVND (reference sequence). Trimming removed 3 bases from V and 4 bases from J, with 13 bases in between. This CDR3 has 15 residues. Sequences were obtained from PBMCs. This TCR derives from a woman aged 40 to 55 in good health. Some clones in this sample may be carry-over from other donors' samples. The gene calls are TRBV19 and TRBJ2-1; D is possibly TRBD1 (5 bases). The CDR3 nucleotides are TGTGCCAGTAGTATTTTAGGGGCCCTATACAATGAGCAGTTCTTC. Translation gives CASSILGALYNEQFF.